This T cell receptor beta chain was sequenced for a study of early T cells in non-severe SARS-CoV-2 infection. This clonotype has just a few counts. Each single cDNA molecule received a unique molecular identifier. TCRdb passed the 5' RACE reads through MiXCR, listing each CDR3 protein once. The sample lists tens of thousands of distinct CDR3 sequences; about a tenth were seen once. The origin of this receptor is an adult who was a healthcare worker with PCR-confirmed SARS-CoV-2 infection or an uninfected control (not recorded which). The material sequenced was whole blood.

Written as DNA, the CDR3 is TGTGCCAGCAGTTTTAGTGGGGTCTACGAGCAGTACTTC. Translating it yields CASSFSGVYEQYF. The V gene is TRBV6-2 or TRBV6-3, the J gene TRBJ2-7; D ambiguous. Trimming left V 4 bases short and J 3 bases short, with 10 bases between. Per the germline V gene, CDR1 is MNHEY and CDR2 is SVGEGT. This CDR3 is 13 amino acids long.